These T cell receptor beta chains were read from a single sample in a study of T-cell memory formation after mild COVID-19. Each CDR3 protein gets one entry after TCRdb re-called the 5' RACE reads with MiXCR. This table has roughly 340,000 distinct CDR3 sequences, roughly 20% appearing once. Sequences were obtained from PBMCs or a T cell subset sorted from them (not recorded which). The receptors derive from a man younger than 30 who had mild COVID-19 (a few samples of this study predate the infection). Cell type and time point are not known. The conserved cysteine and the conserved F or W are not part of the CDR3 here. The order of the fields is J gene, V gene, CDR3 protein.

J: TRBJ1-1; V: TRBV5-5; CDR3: ASSPRGGALNTEAF
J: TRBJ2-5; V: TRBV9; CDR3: ASSPGTGGGETQY
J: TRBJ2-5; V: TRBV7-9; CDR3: ASSPRTGNAETQY
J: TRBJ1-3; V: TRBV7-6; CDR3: ASSTGMGLTGNTIY
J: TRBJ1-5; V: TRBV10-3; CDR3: AIRGSNQPQH
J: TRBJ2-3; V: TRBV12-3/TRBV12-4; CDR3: ASSLEAGGRTDTQY
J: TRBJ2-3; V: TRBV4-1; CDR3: ASSPPDGGYTDTQY
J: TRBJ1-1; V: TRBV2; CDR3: AFSNWGSIPAF
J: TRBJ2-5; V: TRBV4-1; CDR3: ASSQVNLVSQETQY
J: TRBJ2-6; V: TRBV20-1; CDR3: IAALSGANVLT
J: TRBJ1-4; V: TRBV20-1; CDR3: SAARATNEKLF
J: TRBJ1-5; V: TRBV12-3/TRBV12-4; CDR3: ASSLNLGQPQH
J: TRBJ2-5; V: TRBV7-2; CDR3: ASSSQGARETQY
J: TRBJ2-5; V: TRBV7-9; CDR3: ASSSPPGAEETQY
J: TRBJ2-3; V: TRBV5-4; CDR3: ASSLQGAGTDTQY
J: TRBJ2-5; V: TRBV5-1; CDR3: ASSMTGYQETQY
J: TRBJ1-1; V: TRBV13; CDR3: ASSSLEGSGNTEAF
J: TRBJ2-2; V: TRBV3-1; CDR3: ASSLLGGANTGELF
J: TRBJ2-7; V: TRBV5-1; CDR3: ASSSRTGVVYEQY
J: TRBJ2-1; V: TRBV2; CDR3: ASSEVRTPNGNEQF
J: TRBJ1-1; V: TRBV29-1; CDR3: SVFDSTEAF
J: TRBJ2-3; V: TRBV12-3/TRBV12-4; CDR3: ASSRGSASTDTQY
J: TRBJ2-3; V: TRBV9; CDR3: ASSELADTQY
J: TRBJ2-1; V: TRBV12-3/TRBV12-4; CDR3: ASRPRGGRYNEQF
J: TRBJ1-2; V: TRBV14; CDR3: ASSHQGNYGYT
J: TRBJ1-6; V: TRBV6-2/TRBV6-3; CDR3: ASSSPGRGDSPLH
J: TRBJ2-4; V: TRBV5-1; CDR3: ASTVGTPKNIQY
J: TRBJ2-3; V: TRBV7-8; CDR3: ASSLAPTRATDTQY
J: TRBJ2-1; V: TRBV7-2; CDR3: ASSLQRSSYNEQF
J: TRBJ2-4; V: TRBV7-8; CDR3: ASSPGTVGYIQY
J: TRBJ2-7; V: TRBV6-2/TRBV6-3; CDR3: ASSYALEQY
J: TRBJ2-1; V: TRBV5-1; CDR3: ASSLAVEAEQF
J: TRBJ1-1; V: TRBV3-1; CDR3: ASSHRRDLNTEAF
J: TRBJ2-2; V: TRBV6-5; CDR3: ASHGPNTGELF
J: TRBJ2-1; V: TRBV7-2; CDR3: ASSLPAPNGIEQF
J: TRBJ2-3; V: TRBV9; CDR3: ASSVATSSDTQY
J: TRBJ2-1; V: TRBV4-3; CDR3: ASSQHSRYNEQF
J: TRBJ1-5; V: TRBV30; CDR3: AWSRTADQPQH
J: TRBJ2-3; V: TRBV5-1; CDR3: ASSLRTSGAGDTQY
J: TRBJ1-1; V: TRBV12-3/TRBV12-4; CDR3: ASSSTVDTEAF